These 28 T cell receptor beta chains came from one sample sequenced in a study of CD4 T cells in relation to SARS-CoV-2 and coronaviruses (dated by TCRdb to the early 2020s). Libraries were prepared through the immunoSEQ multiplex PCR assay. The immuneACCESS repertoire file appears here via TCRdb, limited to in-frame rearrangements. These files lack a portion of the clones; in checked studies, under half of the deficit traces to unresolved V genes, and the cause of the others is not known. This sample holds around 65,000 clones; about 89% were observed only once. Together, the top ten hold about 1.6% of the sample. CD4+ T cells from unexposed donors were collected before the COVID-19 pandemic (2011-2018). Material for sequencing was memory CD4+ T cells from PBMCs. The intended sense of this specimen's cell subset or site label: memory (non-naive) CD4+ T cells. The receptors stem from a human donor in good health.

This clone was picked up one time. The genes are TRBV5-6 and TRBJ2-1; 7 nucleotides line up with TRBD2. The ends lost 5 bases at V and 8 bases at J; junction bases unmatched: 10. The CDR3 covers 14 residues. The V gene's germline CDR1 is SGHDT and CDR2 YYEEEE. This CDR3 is CASSLGGSWDEQFF. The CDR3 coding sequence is TGTGCCAGCAGTCTGGGGGGGAGTTGGGATGAGCAGTTCTTC.

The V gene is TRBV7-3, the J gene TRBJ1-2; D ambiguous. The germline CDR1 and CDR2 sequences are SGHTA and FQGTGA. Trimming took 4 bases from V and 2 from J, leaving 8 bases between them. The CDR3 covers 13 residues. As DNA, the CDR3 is TGTGCCAGCAGCTCGTCCGGGAACTATGGCTACACCTTC. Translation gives CASSSSGNYGYTF.

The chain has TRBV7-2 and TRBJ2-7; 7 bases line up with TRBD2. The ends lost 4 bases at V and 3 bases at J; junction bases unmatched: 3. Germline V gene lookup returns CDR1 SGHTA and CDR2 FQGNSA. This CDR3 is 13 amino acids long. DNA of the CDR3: TGTGCCAGCAGCTGGACTAGGGGCTACGAGCAGTACTTC. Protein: CASSWTRGYEQYF.

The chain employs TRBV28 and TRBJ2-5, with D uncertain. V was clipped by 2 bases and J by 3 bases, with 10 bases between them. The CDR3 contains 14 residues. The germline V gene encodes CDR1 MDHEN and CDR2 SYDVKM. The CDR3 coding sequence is TGTGCCAGCAGTTTAAGTAGGATAAAAGAGACCCAGTACTTC. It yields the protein CASSLSRIKETQYF.

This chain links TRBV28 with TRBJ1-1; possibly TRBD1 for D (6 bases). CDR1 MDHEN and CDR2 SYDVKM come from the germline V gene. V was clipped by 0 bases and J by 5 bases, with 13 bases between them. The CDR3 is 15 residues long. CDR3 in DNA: TGTGCCAGCAGTTTATGGGGGGGCTTAGGGACTGAAGCTTTCTTT. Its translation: CASSLWGGLGTEAFF.

CDR3 nucleotide sequence: TGCGCCAGCAGCCTGGGGGGGGCCGACACTGAAGCTTTCTTT. Encoded protein: CASSLGGADTEAFF. The chain employs TRBV5-1 and TRBJ1-1; D perhaps matches TRBD1 (6 bases). The CDR3 contains 14 residues. Germline lookup yields CDR1 SGHRS and CDR2 YFSETQ. Trimming took off 4 bases at V and 3 bases at J, with 13 bases between the two ends. Supplemented by reference TRBV5-1 and TRBJ1-1, the full variable domain reads KAGVTQTPRYLIKTRGQQVTLSCSPISGHRSVSWYQQTPGQGLQFLFEYFSETQRNKGNFPGRFSGRQFSNSRSEMNVSTLELGDSALYLCASSLGGADTEAFFGQGTRLTVV.

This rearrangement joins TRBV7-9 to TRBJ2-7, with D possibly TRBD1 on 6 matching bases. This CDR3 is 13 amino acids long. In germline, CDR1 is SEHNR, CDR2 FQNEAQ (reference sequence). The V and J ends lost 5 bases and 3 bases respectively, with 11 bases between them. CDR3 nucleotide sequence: TGTGCCAGCAGCGCAGACAGGATCTACGAGCAGTACTTC. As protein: CASSADRIYEQYF.

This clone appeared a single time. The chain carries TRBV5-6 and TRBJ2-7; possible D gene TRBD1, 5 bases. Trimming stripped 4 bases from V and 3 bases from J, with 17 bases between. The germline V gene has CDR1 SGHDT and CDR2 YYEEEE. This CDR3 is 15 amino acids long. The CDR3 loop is CASSLARVGYYEQYF. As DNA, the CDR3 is TGTGCCAGCAGCCTGGCCAGGGTTGGCTACTACGAGCAGTACTTC.

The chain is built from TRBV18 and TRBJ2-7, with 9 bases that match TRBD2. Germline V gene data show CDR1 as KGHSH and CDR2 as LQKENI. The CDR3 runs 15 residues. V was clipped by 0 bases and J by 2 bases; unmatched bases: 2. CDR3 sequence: CASSPPGTSTYEQYF. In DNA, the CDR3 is TGTGCCAGCTCACCACCGGGGACTAGCACCTACGAGCAGTACTTC.

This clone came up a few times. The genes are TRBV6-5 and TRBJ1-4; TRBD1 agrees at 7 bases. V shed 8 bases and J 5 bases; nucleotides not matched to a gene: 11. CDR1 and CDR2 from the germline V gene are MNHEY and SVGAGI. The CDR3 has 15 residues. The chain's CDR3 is CASQPPGQLNEKLFF. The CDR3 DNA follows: TGTGCCAGCCAGCCTCCGGGACAGTTAAATGAAAAACTGTTTTTT.

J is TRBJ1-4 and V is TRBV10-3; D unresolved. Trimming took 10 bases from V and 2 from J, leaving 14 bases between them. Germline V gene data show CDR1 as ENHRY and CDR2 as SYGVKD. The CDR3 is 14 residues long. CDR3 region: CATLTAGTNEKLFF. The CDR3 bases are TGTGCCACCCTGACCGCGGGGACTAATGAAAAACTGTTTTTT.

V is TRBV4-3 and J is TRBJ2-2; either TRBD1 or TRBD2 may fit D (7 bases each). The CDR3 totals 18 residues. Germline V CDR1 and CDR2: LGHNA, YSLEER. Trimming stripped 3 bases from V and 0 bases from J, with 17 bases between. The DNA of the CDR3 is TGCGCCAGCAGCCACGACCCAGGGGGGGGTGCGAACACCGGGGAGCTGTTTTTT. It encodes CASSHDPGGGANTGELFF.

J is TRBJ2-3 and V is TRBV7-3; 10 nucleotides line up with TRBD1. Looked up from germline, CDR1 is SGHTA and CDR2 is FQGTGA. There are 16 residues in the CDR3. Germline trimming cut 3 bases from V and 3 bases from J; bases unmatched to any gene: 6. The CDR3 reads CASSLVGTGATDTQYF. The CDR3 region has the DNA TGTGCCAGCAGCTTGGTAGGGACAGGGGCGACAGATACGCAGTATTTT.

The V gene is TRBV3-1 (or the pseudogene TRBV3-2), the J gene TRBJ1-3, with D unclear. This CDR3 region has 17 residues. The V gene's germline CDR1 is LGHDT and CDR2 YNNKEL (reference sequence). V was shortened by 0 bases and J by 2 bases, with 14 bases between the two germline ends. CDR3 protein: CASSQETLWGTGNTIYF. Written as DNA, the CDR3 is TGTGCCAGCAGCCAAGAAACGCTTTGGGGTACTGGAAACACCATATATTTT.

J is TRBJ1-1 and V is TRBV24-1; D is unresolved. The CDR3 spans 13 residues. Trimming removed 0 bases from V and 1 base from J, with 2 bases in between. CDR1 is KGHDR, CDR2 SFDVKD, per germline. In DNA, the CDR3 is TGTGCCACCAGTGATTTGCAGAACACTGAAGCTTTCTTT. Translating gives CATSDLQNTEAFF.

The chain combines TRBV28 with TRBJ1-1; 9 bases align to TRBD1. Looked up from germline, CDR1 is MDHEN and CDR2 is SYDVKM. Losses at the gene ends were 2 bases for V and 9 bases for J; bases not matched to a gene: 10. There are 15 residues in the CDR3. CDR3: CASSLTGQGWEKAFF. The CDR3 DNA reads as TGTGCCAGCAGTTTAACCGGACAGGGGTGGGAGAAAGCTTTCTTT.

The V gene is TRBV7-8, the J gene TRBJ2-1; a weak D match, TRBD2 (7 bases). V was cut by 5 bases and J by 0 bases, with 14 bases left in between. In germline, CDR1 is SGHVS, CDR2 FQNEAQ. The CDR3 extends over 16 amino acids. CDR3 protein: CASSRGRGGSYNEQFF. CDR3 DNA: TGTGCCAGCAGCCGAGGAAGGGGGGGCTCCTACAATGAGCAGTTCTTC. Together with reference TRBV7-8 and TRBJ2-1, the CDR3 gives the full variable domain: GAGVSQSPRYKVAKRGQDVALRCDPISGHVSLFWYQQALGQGPEFLTYFQNEAQLDKSGLPSDRFFAERPEGSVSTLKIQRTQQEDSAVYLCASSRGRGGSYNEQFFGPGTRLTVL.

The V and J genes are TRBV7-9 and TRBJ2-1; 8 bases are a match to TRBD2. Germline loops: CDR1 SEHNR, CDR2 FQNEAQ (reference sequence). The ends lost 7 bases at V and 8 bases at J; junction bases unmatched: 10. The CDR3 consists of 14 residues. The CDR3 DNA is TGTGCCAGCATGGGGATAGCGGGACTGTATGAGCAGTTCTTC. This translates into CASMGIAGLYEQFF.

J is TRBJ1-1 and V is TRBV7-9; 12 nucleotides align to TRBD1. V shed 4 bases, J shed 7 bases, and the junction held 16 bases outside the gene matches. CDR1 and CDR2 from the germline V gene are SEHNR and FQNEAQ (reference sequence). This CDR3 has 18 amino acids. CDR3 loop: CASSSPVGQGAGIDEAFF. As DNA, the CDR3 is TGTGCCAGCAGCTCCCCAGTGGGACAGGGGGCGGGTATAGATGAAGCTTTCTTT.

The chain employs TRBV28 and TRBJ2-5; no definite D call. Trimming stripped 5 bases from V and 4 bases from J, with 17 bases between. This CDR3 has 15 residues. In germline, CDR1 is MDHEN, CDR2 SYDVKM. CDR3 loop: CASSPPGSRGETQYF. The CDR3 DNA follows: TGTGCCAGCAGTCCACCCGGTTCCCGAGGAGAGACCCAGTACTTC. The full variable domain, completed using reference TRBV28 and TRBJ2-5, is DVKVTQSSRYLVKRTGEKVFLECVQDMDHENMFWYRQDPGLGLRLIYFSYDVKMKEKGDIPEGYSVSREKKERFSLILESASTNQTSMYLCASSPPGSRGETQYFGPGTRLLVL.

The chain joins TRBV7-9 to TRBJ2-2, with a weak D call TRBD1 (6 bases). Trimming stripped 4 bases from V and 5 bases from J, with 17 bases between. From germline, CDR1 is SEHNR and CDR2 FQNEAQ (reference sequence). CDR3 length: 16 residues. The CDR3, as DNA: TGTGCCAGCAGCTCGGACAGAAATTATGGGACCGGGGAGCTGTTTTTT. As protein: CASSSDRNYGTGELFF.

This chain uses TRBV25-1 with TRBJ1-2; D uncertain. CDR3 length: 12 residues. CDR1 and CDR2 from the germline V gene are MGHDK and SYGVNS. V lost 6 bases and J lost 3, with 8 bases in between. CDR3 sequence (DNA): TGTGCCAGCAGGGGAGGGTACTATGGCTACACCTTC. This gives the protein CASRGGYYGYTF.

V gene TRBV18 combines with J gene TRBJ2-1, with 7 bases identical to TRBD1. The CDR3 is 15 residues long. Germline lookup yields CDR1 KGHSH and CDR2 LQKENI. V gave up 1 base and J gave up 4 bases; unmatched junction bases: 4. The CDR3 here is CASSPRETGYNEQFF. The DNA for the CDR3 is TGTGCCAGCTCACCACGCGAGACAGGGTACAATGAGCAGTTCTTC.

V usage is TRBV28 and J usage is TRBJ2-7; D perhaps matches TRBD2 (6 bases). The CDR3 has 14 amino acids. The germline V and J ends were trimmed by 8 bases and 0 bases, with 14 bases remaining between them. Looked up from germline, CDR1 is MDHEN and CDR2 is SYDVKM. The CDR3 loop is CASSGVFPSYEQYF. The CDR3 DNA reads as TGTGCCAGCTCGGGAGTATTCCCCTCCTACGAGCAGTACTTC. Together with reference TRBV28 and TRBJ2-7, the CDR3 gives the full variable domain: DVKVTQSSRYLVKRTGEKVFLECVQDMDHENMFWYRQDPGLGLRLIYFSYDVKMKEKGDIPEGYSVSREKKERFSLILESASTNQTSMYLCASSGVFPSYEQYFGPGTRLTVT.

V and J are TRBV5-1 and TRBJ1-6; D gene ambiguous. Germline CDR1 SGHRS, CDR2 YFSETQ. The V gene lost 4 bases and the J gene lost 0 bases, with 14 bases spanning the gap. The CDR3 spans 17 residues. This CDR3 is CASSPEGLNSYNSPLHF. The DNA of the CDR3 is TGCGCCAGCAGCCCCGAGGGCCTAAACTCCTATAATTCACCCCTCCACTTT.

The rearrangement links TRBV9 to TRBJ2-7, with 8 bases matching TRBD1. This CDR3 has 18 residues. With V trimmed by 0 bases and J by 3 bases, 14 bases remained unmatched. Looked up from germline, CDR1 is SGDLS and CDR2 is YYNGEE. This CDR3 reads CASSVAQGAYLGHYEQYF. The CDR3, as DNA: TGTGCCAGCAGCGTAGCCCAGGGGGCGTACCTCGGACACTACGAGCAGTACTTC.

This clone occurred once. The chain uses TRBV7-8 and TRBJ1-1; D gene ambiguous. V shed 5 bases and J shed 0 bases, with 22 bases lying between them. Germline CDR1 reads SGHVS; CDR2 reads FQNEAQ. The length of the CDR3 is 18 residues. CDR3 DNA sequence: TGTGCCAGCAGCGCCCAGGACGGCCCGAAGGTGGTGAACACTGAAGCTTTCTTT. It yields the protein CASSAQDGPKVVNTEAFF.

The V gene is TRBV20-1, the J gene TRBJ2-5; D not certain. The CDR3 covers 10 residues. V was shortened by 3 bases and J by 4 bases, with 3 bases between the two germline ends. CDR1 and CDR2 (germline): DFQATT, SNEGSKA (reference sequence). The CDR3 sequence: CSASLETQYF. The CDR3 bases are TGCAGTGCTAGCTTAGAGACCCAGTACTTC.